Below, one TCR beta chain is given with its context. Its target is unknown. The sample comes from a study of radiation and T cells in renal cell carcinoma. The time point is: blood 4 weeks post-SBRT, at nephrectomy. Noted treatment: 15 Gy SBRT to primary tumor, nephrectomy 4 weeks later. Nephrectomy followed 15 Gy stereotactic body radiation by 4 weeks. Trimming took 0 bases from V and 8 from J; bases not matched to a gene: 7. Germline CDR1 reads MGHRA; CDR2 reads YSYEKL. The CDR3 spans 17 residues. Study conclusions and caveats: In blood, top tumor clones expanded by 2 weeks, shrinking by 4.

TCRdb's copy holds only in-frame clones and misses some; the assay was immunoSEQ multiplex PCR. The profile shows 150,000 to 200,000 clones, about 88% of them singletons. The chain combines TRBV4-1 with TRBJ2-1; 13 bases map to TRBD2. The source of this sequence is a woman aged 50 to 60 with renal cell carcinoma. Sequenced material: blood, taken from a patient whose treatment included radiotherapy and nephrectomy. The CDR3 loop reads CASSQDYGTSGVYEQFF. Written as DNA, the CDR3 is TGCGCCAGCAGCCAAGATTATGGGACTAGCGGGGTATATGAGCAGTTCTTC.